These 30 T cell receptor beta chains originate from one sample sequenced in a study of CD8 T cells in ankylosing spondylitis. No antigens are known for them. Via MiXCR, TCRdb re-called the 5' RACE reads, giving one row per CDR3 protein. The data contain a few hundred thousand distinct CDR3 sequences, 8% of them seen just once; the ten biggest clones take up about 15%. The study, taken as a whole, reports: Several highly homologous variants made up a TCR beta motif, and this motif appeared characteristic of ankylosing spondylitis blood.

Sequencing was carried out using blood, either unsorted or a sorted T cell fraction (not recorded which). The receptors derive from a male donor with ankylosing spondylitis.

This rearrangement joins TRBV19 to TRBJ2-1; TRBD2 matches at 9 bases. This CDR3 spans 15 amino acids. Trimming at V came to 5 bases and at J to 8 bases, leaving 10 bases not matched to a gene. From germline, CDR1 is LNHDA and CDR2 SQIVND (reference sequence). The CDR3 DNA reads TGTGCCAGTAGTTCAAAGGGACTAGCCCTTCATGAGCAGTTCTTC. Its translation is CASSSKGLALHEQFF.

This chain joins TRBV4-3 and TRBJ2-1, with 9 bases fitting TRBD2. The CDR3 is 17 amino acids. V shed 0 bases and J 7 bases; nucleotides not matched to a gene: 10. Germline CDR1 LGHNA, CDR2 YSLEER. CDR3 loop: CASSQDFSGRIYNEQFF. CDR3 coding DNA: TGCGCCAGCAGCCAAGATTTTAGCGGGAGAATTTATAATGAGCAGTTCTTC.

The V call is TRBV3-1, the J call TRBJ2-4; the match to TRBD2 covers 16 bases. Losses at the gene ends were 4 bases for V and 2 bases for J; bases not matched to a gene: 8. There are 19 residues in the CDR3. Germline assignment: CDR1 LGHDT and CDR2 YNNKEL (reference sequence). CDR3 bases: TGTGCCAGCAGCCCCCCGGGACTAGCGGGAGGGCCGACCAAAAACATTCAGTACTTC. The encoded protein is CASSPPGLAGGPTKNIQYF.

The rearrangement joins TRBV20-1 to TRBJ2-7, with 13 nucleotides matching TRBD2. This CDR3 contains 17 residues. The V segment lost 3 bases and the J segment 0 bases; nucleotides outside the gene matches: 8. Looked up from germline, CDR1 is DFQATT and CDR2 is SNEGSKA (reference sequence). The CDR3 nucleotides are TGCAGTGCTAGTCCTGCACTAGCGGGAGGGTTCTCCTACGAGCAGTACTTC. It encodes CSASPALAGGFSYEQYF.

This clonotype was detected ten times or more. V is TRBV12-3 or TRBV12-4 and J is TRBJ2-1; 13 positions agree with TRBD2. V dropped 6 bases and J dropped 8; count of bases not matched to a gene: 7. CDR3 size: 15 residues. The CDR3 DNA follows: TGTGCCAGCAGCCTCACTAGCGGGAGGGCCGATGAGCAGTTCTTC. It is translated as CASSLTSGRADEQFF.

The table lists this clonotype with many counts. The chain recombines TRBV6-4 with TRBJ2-1; 9 positions agree with TRBD1. Looked up from germline, CDR1 is MRHNA and CDR2 is SNTAGT. After removal of 6 bases from V and 9 bases from J, the junction contained 9 bases not matched to a gene. The CDR3 length is 14 residues. This CDR3 reads CASRPGQGGGEQFF. Here the CDR3 DNA reads TGTGCCAGCAGACCGGGACAGGGTGGAGGTGAGCAGTTCTTC.

The V and J genes are TRBV28 and TRBJ1-2, with a tentative D call TRBD1 (5 bases). This CDR3 has 14 residues. Germline V gene data show CDR1 as MDHEN and CDR2 as SYDVKM. Trimming pared 7 bases from V and 3 bases from J, leaving 15 bases between. CDR3 in amino acids: CASIGQTLHYGYTF. Here the CDR3 DNA reads TGTGCCAGCATAGGACAAACTTTACACTATGGCTACACCTTC.

This clonotype was picked up a small number of times. The rearrangement joins TRBV2 to TRBJ1-2; D ambiguous. Trimming pared 0 bases from V and 2 bases from J, leaving 10 bases between. This CDR3 comprises 15 residues. Looked up from germline, CDR1 is SNHLY and CDR2 is FYNNEI. The CDR3 sequence is CASSEAQAANYGYTF. In DNA, the CDR3 is TGTGCCAGCAGTGAAGCGCAGGCAGCCAACTATGGCTACACCTTC.

This clonotype was counted a few times. This chain joins TRBV2 and TRBJ2-2, with D possibly being TRBD2 (5 bases). Trimming took 8 bases from V and 1 from J, leaving 5 bases between them. CDR3 length equals 12 residues. The germline CDR1 and CDR2 sequences are SNHLY and FYNNEI. In DNA form, the CDR3 reads TGTGCCAGCGGGAGGAACACCGGGGAGCTGTTTTTT. This encodes CASGRNTGELFF.

This clonotype appeared a few times. The V call is TRBV30, the J call TRBJ1-2; 7 bases map to TRBD1. Unmatched junction bases numbered 9, after V lost 2 bases and J lost 0 bases. The CDR3 length is 16 residues. Germline V lookup: CDR1 GTSNPN, CDR2 SVGIG (reference sequence). Here the CDR3 reads CAWSYAGGVSNYGYTF. In DNA, the CDR3 is TGTGCCTGGAGTTACGCAGGGGGAGTTTCTAACTATGGCTACACCTTC.

This clonotype occurred many times. The chain couples TRBV5-1 to TRBJ2-3; D not certain. The V gene lost 0 bases and the J gene lost 0 bases, with 8 bases spanning the gap. This CDR3 has 15 residues. CDR1 and CDR2 from the germline V gene are SGHRS and YFSETQ. Here the CDR3 reads CASSLAGSSTDTQYF. For the CDR3, the DNA is TGCGCCAGCAGCTTGGCTGGGTCCAGCACAGATACGCAGTATTTT.

V gene TRBV5-1 combines with J gene TRBJ2-6, with TRBD1 as a possible D gene (5 bases). The CDR3 runs to 14 residues. The ends were cut back, 7 bases at V and 0 bases at J, with 8 bases in the middle. The germline CDR1 and CDR2 sequences are SGHRS and YFSETQ. The CDR3 bases are TGCGCCAGCGCCACAGGCTCTGGGGCCAACGTCCTGACTTTC. It specifies CASATGSGANVLTF.

The genes are TRBV2 and TRBJ1-6; no definite D call. Trimming pared 4 bases from V and 8 bases from J, leaving 9 bases between. The CDR3 covers 13 residues. Germline assignment: CDR1 SNHLY and CDR2 FYNNEI. The CDR3 is CASSVGLDSPLHF. CDR3 coding DNA: TGTGCCAGCAGTGTTGGGCTTGATTCACCCCTCCACTTT.

The rearrangement uses TRBV14 and TRBJ1-2; TRBD1 aligns across 7 bases. CDR3 length: 18 amino acids. Germline V CDR1 and CDR2: SGHDN, FVKESK. The J segment lost 4 bases and the V segment lost 0 bases, leaving 14 bases of the junction unmatched. The CDR3 sequence: CASSQERSRGRRAYGYTF. CDR3 sequence (DNA): TGTGCCAGCAGCCAAGAAAGGAGTAGGGGGCGCCGGGCCTATGGCTACACCTTC.

The V and J genes are TRBV2 and TRBJ2-3, with D uncertain. CDR1 is SNHLY and CDR2 is FYNNEI in the germline V gene. The CDR3 sequence is 12 residues long. Trimming stripped 7 bases from V and 6 bases from J, with 11 bases between. The CDR3 DNA follows: TGTGCCAGCACGTTAGGCTTCGATACGCAGTATTTT. This sequence encodes CASTLGFDTQYF.

The table lists this clonotype with many counts. J is TRBJ2-1 and V is TRBV11-2; no reliable D call. The V end was cut by 5 bases, the J end by 4 bases, with 15 bases between. The CDR3 covers 15 residues. Germline CDR1 reads SGHAT; CDR2 reads FQNNGV. CDR3 coding DNA: TGTGCCAGCAGCCGTGAGGAGCTACTATACAATGAGCAGTTCTTC. This gives the protein CASSREELLYNEQFF.

The genes are TRBV5-1 and TRBJ1-4; D gene uncertain. The V gene lost 0 bases and the J gene lost 6 bases, with 9 bases spanning the gap. CDR3 length: 14 amino acids. Looked up from germline, CDR1 is SGHRS and CDR2 is YFSETQ. The CDR3 here is CASSLGARDEKLFF. For the CDR3, the DNA is TGCGCCAGCAGCTTGGGAGCGAGGGATGAAAAACTGTTTTTT.

In its sample, this clonotype was seen a few times. The chain has TRBV18 and TRBJ1-4, with D uncertain. This CDR3 comprises 13 residues. V lost 8 bases and J 8 bases, leaving 15 bases between the germline ends. Germline CDR1 reads KGHSH; CDR2 reads LQKENI. CDR3 amino acids: CASRGEGREKLFF. CDR3 bases: TGTGCCAGCCGCGGGGAAGGACGGGAAAAACTGTTTTTT.

This clonotype was detected ten times or more. The chain couples TRBV12-3 or TRBV12-4 to TRBJ2-7; D may match TRBD1 or TRBD2 (6 bases each). V was pared by 5 bases and J by 2 bases, with 22 bases between. The CDR3 totals 17 residues. The CDR3 loop is CASSPYQRTRGAYEQYF. The CDR3 coding sequence is TGTGCCAGCAGTCCATACCAACGTACGAGGGGGGCCTACGAGCAGTACTTC.

The rearrangement uses TRBV11-2 and TRBJ2-3; D gene uncertain. The CDR3 spans 15 residues. Germline V gives CDR1 SGHAT, CDR2 FQNNGV. Trimming took off 5 bases at V and 0 bases at J, with 12 bases between the two ends. The CDR3 DNA reads TGTGCCAGCAGCGAGACCCATTCTAGCACAGATACGCAGTATTTT. This gives the protein CASSETHSSTDTQYF.

This clonotype was found many times. The chain employs TRBV6-1 and TRBJ1-1, with D hard to call. CDR3 length equals 14 residues. V was shortened by 0 bases and J by 7 bases, with 12 bases between the two germline ends. CDR1 MNHNS and CDR2 SASEGT come from the germline V gene. CDR3 region: CASSEASRPSEAFF. DNA for the CDR3: TGTGCCAGCAGTGAAGCTTCAAGGCCGAGTGAAGCTTTCTTT.

This clonotype was recorded at least ten times. This sequence joins TRBV7-8 and TRBJ2-7; D gene unclear. The CDR3 loop spans 12 amino acids. V lost 5 bases to trimming and J lost 0 bases, with 5 bases between them. The germline CDR1 and CDR2 sequences are SGHVS and FQNEAQ. In DNA, the CDR3 is TGTGCCAGCAGCCCCCCCTCCTACGAGCAGTACTTC. This translates into CASSPPSYEQYF.

This clonotype came up many times. The chain joins TRBV18 to TRBJ2-1, with D perhaps matching TRBD2 (6 bases). Between the trimmed V and J ends, which lost 4 bases and 8 bases, there was a span of 6 bases. Germline-derived CDR1 and CDR2 are KGHSH and LQKENI. The CDR3 consists of 11 residues. The CDR3 DNA sequence: TGTGCCAGCTCACGGGGGGATGAGCAGTTCTTC. As protein: CASSRGDEQFF.

This clonotype appeared many times. The chain couples TRBV15 to TRBJ2-3, with D tentatively TRBD2 (5 bases). The CDR3 spans 15 residues. V was clipped by 3 bases and J by 6 bases, with 16 bases between them. The germline CDR1 and CDR2 sequences are LNHNV and YYDKDF (reference sequence). The CDR3 loop is CATSSSGVLMDTQYF. In nucleotides, the CDR3 is TGTGCCACCAGCAGCTCCGGGGTTCTTATGGATACGCAGTATTTT.

This clonotype was observed many times. This chain joins TRBV3-1 and TRBJ1-6; D unclear. This CDR3 spans 13 amino acids. The V gene lost 11 bases and the J gene lost 7 bases, with 15 bases spanning the gap. Looked up from germline, CDR1 is LGHDT and CDR2 is YNNKEL (reference sequence). CDR3 nucleotides: TGTGCCTCCGCGGTAGGCAACAATTCACCCCTCCACTTT. It encodes CASAVGNNSPLHF.

This clonotype has ten or more counts. The chain has TRBV5-1 and TRBJ2-1, with 8 bases lining up with TRBD2. The CDR3 is made up of 14 amino acids. V lost 5 bases to trimming and J lost 7 bases; unmatched junction nucleotides: 8. The germline CDR1 and CDR2 sequences are SGHRS and YFSETQ. The CDR3 loop reads CASRYQRERNEQFF. DNA of the CDR3: TGCGCCAGCAGATATCAGCGGGAGAGGAATGAGCAGTTCTTC.

This clonotype was observed at least ten times. The chain has TRBV2 and TRBJ2-1, with no clear D. With 6 bases removed from V and 2 bases from J, the gap between germline ends came to 8 bases. The CDR3 extends over 13 amino acids. Germline V lookup: CDR1 SNHLY, CDR2 FYNNEI. The CDR3, as DNA: TGTGCCAGCAGCCTCATCCCCTACAATGAGCAGTTCTTC. It specifies CASSLIPYNEQFF.

This clonotype was detected many times. The chain links TRBV7-3 to TRBJ2-5; no firm D call. The germline CDR1 and CDR2 sequences are SGHTA and FQGTGA. The CDR3 is 13 amino acids. V lost 3 bases, J lost 5 bases, and 10 bases lay in between. The CDR3 nucleotides read TGTGCCAGCAGCTTTTGGCTGGGGGAGACCCAGTACTTC. Translated: CASSFWLGETQYF.

This clonotype came up many times. The genes are TRBV29-1 and TRBJ2-1; TRBD2 agrees at 8 bases. The CDR3 is 13 residues long. The germline V gene encodes CDR1 SQVTM and CDR2 ANQGSEA. V lost 4 bases and J lost 9; bases outside the gene matches: 8. The CDR3 spells CSVVSGSRGEQFF. In nucleotides, the CDR3 is TGCAGCGTTGTGAGCGGGAGTAGGGGTGAGCAGTTCTTC.

Ten or more counts support this clonotype. V and J are TRBV18 and TRBJ2-3, with 12 bases that match TRBD2. Germline V lookup: CDR1 KGHSH, CDR2 LQKENI. This CDR3 region has 15 residues. J lost 3 bases, V lost 6 bases, and 4 bases had no gene match. The CDR3 region is CASSGLAGITDTQYF. The DNA of the CDR3 is TGTGCCAGCTCCGGACTAGCGGGAATTACAGATACGCAGTATTTT.